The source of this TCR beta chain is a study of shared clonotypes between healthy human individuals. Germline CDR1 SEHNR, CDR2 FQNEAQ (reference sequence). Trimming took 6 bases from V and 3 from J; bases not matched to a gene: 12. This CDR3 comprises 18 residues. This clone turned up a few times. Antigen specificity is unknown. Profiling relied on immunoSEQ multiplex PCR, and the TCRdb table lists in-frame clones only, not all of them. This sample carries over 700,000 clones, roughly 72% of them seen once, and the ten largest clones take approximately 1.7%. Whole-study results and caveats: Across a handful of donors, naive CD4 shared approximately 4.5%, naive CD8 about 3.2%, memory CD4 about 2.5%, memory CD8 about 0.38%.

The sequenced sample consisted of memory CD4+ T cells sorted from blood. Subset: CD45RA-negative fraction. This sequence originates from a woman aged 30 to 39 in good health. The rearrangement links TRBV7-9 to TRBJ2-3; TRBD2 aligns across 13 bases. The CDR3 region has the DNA TGTGCCAGCAGAAAAGGACTAGCGGGAGCCTTACTGACAGATACGCAGTATTTT. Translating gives CASRKGLAGALLTDTQYF.